Sequencing of this TCR beta chain was carried out in a study of T cells in Graves' hyperthyroidism and ophthalmopathy. The study, taken as a whole, reports: Before onset, ophthalmopathy was predicted by the model a median around 6 months earlier.

Pregnant or lactating patients were excluded, as were those with uncontrolled infection or other autoimmune disease. Together with thyroid ultrasound, orbital computed tomography, serum thyroxine and TRAb, clinical symptoms were used for diagnoses. Authors of the study amplified TCR beta CDR3 regions from RNA transcripts. The study used the HTBI primer set for a first-round RT-PCR of the TCR CDR3. Via MiXCR, TCRdb re-called the multiplex PCR reads, giving one row per CDR3 protein. Of fewer than 650,000 distinct CDR3 sequences listed, 46% are singletons. In this sample, this clonotype turned up many times. Its antigen is not known. Sequencing was done on a sample of peripheral blood or thyroid tissue (not recorded which). The origin of this receptor is an adult woman with Graves' disease, either hyperthyroidism or ophthalmopathy (not recorded which).

CDR3 residues: CASSLARQKGGYEQYF. DNA of the CDR3: TGTGCCAGCAGCTTAGCTCGACAGAAGGGCGGCTACGAGCAGTACTTC. This chain links TRBV7-2 with TRBJ2-7, with D possibly TRBD1 on 5 matching bases. The CDR3 spans 16 residues. Germline CDR1 and CDR2: SGHTA and FQGNSA. V lost 0 bases and J 3 bases, leaving 15 bases between the germline ends.